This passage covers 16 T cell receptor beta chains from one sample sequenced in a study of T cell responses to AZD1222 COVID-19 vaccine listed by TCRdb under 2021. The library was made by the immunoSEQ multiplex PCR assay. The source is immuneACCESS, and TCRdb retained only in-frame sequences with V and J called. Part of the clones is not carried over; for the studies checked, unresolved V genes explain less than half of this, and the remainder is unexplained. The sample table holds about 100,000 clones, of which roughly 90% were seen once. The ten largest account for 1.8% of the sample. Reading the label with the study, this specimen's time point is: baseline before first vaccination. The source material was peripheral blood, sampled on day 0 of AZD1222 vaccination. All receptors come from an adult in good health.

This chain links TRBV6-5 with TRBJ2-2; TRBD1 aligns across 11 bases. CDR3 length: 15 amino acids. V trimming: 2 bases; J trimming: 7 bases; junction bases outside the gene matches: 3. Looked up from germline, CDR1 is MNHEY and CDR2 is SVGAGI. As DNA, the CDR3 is TGTGCCAGCAGTTACGCGGGACAGGGGGTCGGGGAGCTGTTTTTT. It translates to CASSYAGQGVGELFF.

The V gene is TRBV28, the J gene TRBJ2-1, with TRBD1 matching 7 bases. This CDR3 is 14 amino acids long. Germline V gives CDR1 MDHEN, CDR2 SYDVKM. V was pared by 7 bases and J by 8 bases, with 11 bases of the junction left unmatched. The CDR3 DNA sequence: TGTGCCAGCACCCTTGGAGACAGGGTCCATGAGCAGTTCTTC. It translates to CASTLGDRVHEQFF.

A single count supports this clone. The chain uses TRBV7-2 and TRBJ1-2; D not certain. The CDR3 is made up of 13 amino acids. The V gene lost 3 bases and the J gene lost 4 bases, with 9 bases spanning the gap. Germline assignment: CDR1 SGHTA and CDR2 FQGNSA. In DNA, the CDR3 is TGTGCCAGCAGCTTTCGGGGTACCTATGGCTACACCTTC. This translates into CASSFRGTYGYTF.

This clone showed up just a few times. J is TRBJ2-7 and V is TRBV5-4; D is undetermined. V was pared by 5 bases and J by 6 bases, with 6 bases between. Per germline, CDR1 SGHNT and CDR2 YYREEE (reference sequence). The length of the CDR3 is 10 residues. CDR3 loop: CASRGREQYF. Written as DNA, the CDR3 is TGTGCCAGCAGAGGCCGCGAGCAGTACTTC.

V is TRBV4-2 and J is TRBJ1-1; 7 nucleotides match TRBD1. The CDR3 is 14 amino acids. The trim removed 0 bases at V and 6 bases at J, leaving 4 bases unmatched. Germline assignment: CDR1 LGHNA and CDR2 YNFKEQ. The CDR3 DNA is TGTGCCAGCAGCCAAGATTTACAGGGGCCTGAAGCTTTCTTT. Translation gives CASSQDLQGPEAFF.

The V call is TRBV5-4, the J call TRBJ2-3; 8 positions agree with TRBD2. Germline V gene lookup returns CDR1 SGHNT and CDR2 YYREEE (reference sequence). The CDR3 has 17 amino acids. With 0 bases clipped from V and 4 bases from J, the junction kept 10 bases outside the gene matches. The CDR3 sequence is CASSLELSGSGADTQYF. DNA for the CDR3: TGTGCCAGCAGCTTGGAGTTAAGCGGGAGTGGCGCAGATACGCAGTATTTT.

The CDR3 reads CASSYSDLSPQHF. Written as DNA, the CDR3 is TGTGCCAGCAGTTACTCGGACTTATCCCCCCAGCATTTT. The chain carries TRBV6-6 and TRBJ1-5; no definite D call. Trimming left V 0 bases short and J 10 bases short, with 10 bases between. In germline, CDR1 is MNHNY, CDR2 SVGAGI (reference sequence). The CDR3 extends over 13 amino acids.

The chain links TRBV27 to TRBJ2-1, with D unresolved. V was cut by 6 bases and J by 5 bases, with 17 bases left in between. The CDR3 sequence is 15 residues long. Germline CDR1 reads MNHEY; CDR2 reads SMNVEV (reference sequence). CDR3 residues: CASRVAWTPDNEQFF. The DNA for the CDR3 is TGTGCCAGCAGGGTAGCCTGGACCCCGGACAATGAGCAGTTCTTC.

In DNA form, the CDR3 reads TGTGCCAGCAGCCCGACCGCCGGGGAGCTGTTTTTT. This sequence encodes CASSPTAGELFF. The chain is built from TRBV11-3 and TRBJ2-2, with unresolved D. CDR1 SGHNT and CDR2 YENEEA come from the germline V gene. The CDR3 is 12 amino acids. V dropped 5 bases and J dropped 6 bases, with 7 bases sitting between them. Looking up the rest from reference TRBV11-3 and TRBJ2-2 gives the full variable domain: EAGVVQSPRYKIIEKKQPVAFWCNPISGHNTLYWYLQNLGQGPELLIRYENEEAVDDSQLPKDRFSAERLKGVDSTLKIQPAELGDSAVYLCASSPTAGELFFGEGSRLTVL.

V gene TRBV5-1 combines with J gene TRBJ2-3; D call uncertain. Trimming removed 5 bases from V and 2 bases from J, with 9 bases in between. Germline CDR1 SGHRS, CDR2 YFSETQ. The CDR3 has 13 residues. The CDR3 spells CASSQEVTDTQYF. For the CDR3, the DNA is TGCGCCAGCAGTCAAGAAGTCACAGATACGCAGTATTTT.

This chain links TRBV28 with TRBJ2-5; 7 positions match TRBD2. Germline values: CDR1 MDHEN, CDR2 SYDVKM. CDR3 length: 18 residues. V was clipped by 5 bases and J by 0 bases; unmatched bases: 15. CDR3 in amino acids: CASSLGAGELRNQETQYF. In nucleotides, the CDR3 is TGTGCCAGCAGTCTCGGGGCGGGAGAGCTCCGTAACCAAGAGACCCAGTACTTC. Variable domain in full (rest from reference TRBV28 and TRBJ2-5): DVKVTQSSRYLVKRTGEKVFLECVQDMDHENMFWYRQDPGLGLRLIYFSYDVKMKEKGDIPEGYSVSREKKERFSLILESASTNQTSMYLCASSLGAGELRNQETQYFGPGTRLLVL.

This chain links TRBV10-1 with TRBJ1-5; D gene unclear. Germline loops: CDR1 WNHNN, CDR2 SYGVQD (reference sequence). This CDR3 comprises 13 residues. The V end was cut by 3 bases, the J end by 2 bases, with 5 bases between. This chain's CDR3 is CASSERGNQPQHF. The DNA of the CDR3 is TGCGCCAGCAGTGAAAGGGGCAATCAGCCCCAGCATTTT.

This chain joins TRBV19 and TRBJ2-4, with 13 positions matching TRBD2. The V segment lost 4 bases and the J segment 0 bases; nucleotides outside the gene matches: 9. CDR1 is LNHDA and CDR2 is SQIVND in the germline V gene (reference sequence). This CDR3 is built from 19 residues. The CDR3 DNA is TGTGCCAGTAGTACCCGACTAGCGGGAGGCCCAGAAGCCAAAAACATTCAGTACTTC. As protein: CASSTRLAGGPEAKNIQYF.

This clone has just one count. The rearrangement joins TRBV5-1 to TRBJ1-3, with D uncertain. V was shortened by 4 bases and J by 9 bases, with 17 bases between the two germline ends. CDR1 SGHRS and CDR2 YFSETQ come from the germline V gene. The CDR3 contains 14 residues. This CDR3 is CASSPGNGGSTIYF. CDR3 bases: TGCGCCAGCAGCCCCGGGAACGGCGGGAGCACCATATATTTT.

The CDR3 nucleotides read TGTGCCAGCAGCGCACGGGACAGAACCTACGAGCAGTACTTC. Amino acids: CASSARDRTYEQYF. The rearrangement joins TRBV7-2 to TRBJ2-7, with 7 bases identical to TRBD1. V gave up 5 bases and J gave up 2 bases; unmatched junction bases: 6. The CDR3 consists of 14 residues. The germline gives CDR1 SGHTA, CDR2 FQGNSA.

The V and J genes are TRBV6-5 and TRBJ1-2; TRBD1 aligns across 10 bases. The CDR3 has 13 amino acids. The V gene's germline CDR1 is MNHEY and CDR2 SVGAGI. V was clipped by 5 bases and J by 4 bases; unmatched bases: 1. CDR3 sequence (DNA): TGTGCCAGCAGTCGGGACAGGGGCTATGGCTACACCTTC. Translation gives CASSRDRGYGYTF.